The TCR beta chain described here comes from a study of Ad26.COV2.S vaccination and SARS-CoV-2 variants. Study background: This donor came from the COV1001 trial of Ad26.COV2.S. Recipients of Ad26.COV2.S got it intramuscularly, once or twice 56 days apart. The study's findings and limits: Vaccine recipients showed a spike-specific TCR breadth that was higher than in placebo recipients. Vaccinees reportedly had broad spike-specific CD8+ and CD4+ T cell responses.

The CDR3 extends over 16 amino acids. Germline CDR1 MNHEY, CDR2 SMNVEV (reference sequence). V lost 5 bases and J lost 4; bases outside the gene matches: 11. Treatment noted: about 20 received Ad26.COV2.S at low or high dose, single or two shots; about 5 received placebo; per-sample allocation not given. Day 63 after the first injection of vaccine or placebo was the sampling time. TCRdb keeps only in-frame clones here, not all; method: immunoSEQ multiplex PCR. Of about 680,000 clones in the sample, roughly 90% were seen once. About this clone: Antigen specificity is unknown.

Source: peripheral blood, taken in a trial of Ad26.COV2.S vaccine versus placebo. The clonotype comes from a person aged 18 to 65 who received the Ad26.COV2.S COVID-19 vaccine or a placebo. The chain links TRBV27 to TRBJ2-4; 7 bases align to TRBD2. CDR3 coding DNA: TGTGCCAGCAGTCCCCGGACTAGTCCTGATAAAAACATTCAGTACTTC. Translation: CASSPRTSPDKNIQYF.